This T cell receptor (beta chain) was obtained from a study of cytomegalovirus exposure and HLA in healthy donors. Broader study findings: Later, an analysis found that TCR clusters from the first cohort tended to co-occur in the roughly 120 validation repertoires. Many donors carried some public TCRs, although rarity characterized most TCR sequences.

Method: immunoSEQ multiplex PCR; TCRdb's copy keeps in-frame clones and lacks some. The data show some 150,000 clones, 70% to 90% seen once. From germline, CDR1 is SEHNR and CDR2 FQNEAQ (reference sequence). The V and J ends lost 5 bases and 7 bases respectively, with 11 bases between them. This CDR3 is built from 13 residues. This clone was seen just once. Its antigen remains unknown. This clonotype was obtained from a man in his late teens or twenties in good health and CMV-seropositive. What was sequenced was PBMCs. The chain uses TRBV7-9 and TRBJ2-2; D is uncertain. The chain's CDR3 is CASSPLFVGELFF. The CDR3, as DNA: TGTGCCAGCAGCCCCTTATTCGTCGGGGAGCTGTTTTTT.